This T cell receptor (beta chain) was identified in a study of OX40 agonist ivuxolimab in advanced cancers. This clone appeared a single time. Its specificity is not known. Sequencing was performed with immunoSEQ multiplex PCR; in TCRdb, only in-frame clones are kept and a portion is missing. The sample includes roughly 60,000 clones, about 85% of them seen just once. Blood specimens came from baseline, cycle 4 day 1, and cycle 7 day 1. Whole-study findings and limits: Both CD4+ and CD8+ T cell populations in blood had undergone clonal expansion by week 6 at 0.1 to 3.0 mg/kg.

The CDR3 totals 12 residues. Source: CD4+ or CD8+ T cells sorted from blood, taken in a trial of the OX40 agonist ivuxolimab. The chain is built from TRBV6-7 and TRBJ2-2, with unresolved D. TRBV6-7 is recorded as an ORF, its role being uncertain. This clonotype was obtained from an adult with an advanced solid tumor such as melanoma, head and neck, liver or kidney cancer. CDR3 protein: CAVGPNTGELFF. The CDR3, as DNA: TGTGCGGTAGGGCCGAACACCGGGGAGCTGTTTTTT.